This T cell receptor (beta chain) was captured by sequencing in a study of beta chain features in type 1 diabetes. Since all of the isolated RNA was reverse transcribed, expressed TCRB transcripts were what got sequenced. The repertoire was sequenced with immunoSEQ multiplex PCR; TCRdb's copy has only in-frame clones and lacks some. The table records hundreds of thousands of clones, approximately 9.9% of them present only once. Germline V gene sequence: CDR1 SGHTA, CDR2 FQGNSA. The trim removed 5 bases at V and 2 bases at J, leaving 12 bases unmatched. This CDR3 contains 16 residues. The rearrangement links TRBV7-2 to TRBJ2-7, with 7 nucleotides matching TRBD1. The sequence came from a woman aged 25 to 39 in good health. Sequencing was performed on naive CD4+ T cells from blood. CDR3 residues: CASSPDSGTATYEQYF. DNA of the CDR3: TGTGCCAGCAGCCCGGACTCCGGGACAGCAACCTACGAGCAGTACTTC.